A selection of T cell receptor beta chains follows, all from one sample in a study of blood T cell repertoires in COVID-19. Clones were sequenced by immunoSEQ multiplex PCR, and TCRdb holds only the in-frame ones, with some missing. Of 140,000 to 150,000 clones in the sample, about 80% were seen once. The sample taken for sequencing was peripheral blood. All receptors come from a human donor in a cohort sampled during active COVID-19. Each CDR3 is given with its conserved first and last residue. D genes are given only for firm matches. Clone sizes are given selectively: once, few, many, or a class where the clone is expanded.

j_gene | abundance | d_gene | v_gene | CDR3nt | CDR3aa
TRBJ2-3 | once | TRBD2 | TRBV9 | TGTGCCAGCAGCGAATTCATCACTAGCGCCACAGATACGCAGTATTTT | CASSEFITSATDTQYF
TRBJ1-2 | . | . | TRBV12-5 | TGTGCTAGTGGTTCTTGGGGAGAGGGCACAGATGGCTACACCTTC | CASGSWGEGTDGYTF
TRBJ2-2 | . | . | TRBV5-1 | TGCGCCAGCAGCTTGGTTCTGGGGGCCGCAACCGGGGAGCTGTTTTTT | CASSLVLGAATGELFF
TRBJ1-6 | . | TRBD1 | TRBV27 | TGTGCCAGCAGTTGGACAGGGGGCCCCTTAGGTTCACCCCTCCACTTT | CASSWTGGPLGSPLHF
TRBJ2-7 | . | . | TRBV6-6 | TGTGCCAGCAGTACGGGACAATCCTCCTACGAGCAGTACTTC | CASSTGQSSYEQYF
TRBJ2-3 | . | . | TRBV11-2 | TGTGCCAGCAGCTCCCCTAGCACAGATACGCAGTATTTT | CASSSPSTDTQYF
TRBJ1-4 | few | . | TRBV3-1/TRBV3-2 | TGTGCCAGCAGCCATAGGGACTTCACAAAACTGTTTTTT | CASSHRDFTKLFF
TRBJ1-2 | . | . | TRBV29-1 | TGCAGCGTTGAAGATCCCAGAACCGTCTATGGCTACACCTTC | CSVEDPRTVYGYTF
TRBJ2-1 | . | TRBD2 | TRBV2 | TGTGCCAGCAGGGCCGGGACTAGCGGAAGTAATGAGCAGTTCTTC | CASRAGTSGSNEQFF
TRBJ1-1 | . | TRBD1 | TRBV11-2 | TGTGCCAGCAGCTTAGATCGGGACAGCACTGAAGCTTTCTTT | CASSLDRDSTEAFF
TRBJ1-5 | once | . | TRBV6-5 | TGTGCCAGCAGCTCACAGGGCCAGGGGAATCAGCCCCAGCATTTT | CASSSQGQGNQPQHF
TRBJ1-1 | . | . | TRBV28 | TGTGCCAGCAGGTCACCGGGAAACACTGAAGCTTTCTTT | CASRSPGNTEAFF
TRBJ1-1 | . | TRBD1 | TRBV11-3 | TGTGCCAGCAGCTCCCTCGGACAGGGTCCCACTGAAGCTTTCTTT | CASSSLGQGPTEAFF
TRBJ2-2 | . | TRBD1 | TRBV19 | TGTGCCAGTAGTATAATCCCGGGACAGGGTAACGGGGAGCTGTTTTTT | CASSIIPGQGNGELFF
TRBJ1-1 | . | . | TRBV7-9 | TGTGCCAGCAGCTTTTCAGGAGGTAACACTGAAGCTTTCTTT | CASSFSGGNTEAFF
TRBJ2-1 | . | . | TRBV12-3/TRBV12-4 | TGTGCCAGCAGTTCAGGAGGGGAGCAGTTCTTC | CASSSGGEQFF
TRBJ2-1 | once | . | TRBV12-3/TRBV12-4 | TGTGCCAGCAGTCCCCCGGGGGGCCTTGGGTTCTTC | CASSPPGGLGFF
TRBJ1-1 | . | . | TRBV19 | TGTGCCAGTAGTATAAGACACCTGAACACTGAAGCTTTCTTT | CASSIRHLNTEAFF
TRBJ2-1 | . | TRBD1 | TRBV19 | TGTGCCAGTAGTATAGGGGACAGGGAGGCCCATGAGCAGTTCTTC | CASSIGDREAHEQFF
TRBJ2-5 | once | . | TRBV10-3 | TGTGCCATCAGTGAGTCGATACTACTGCAAGAGACCCAGTACTTC | CAISESILLQETQYF
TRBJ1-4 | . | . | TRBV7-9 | TGTGCCAGCAGCCAACAGGGAACTAATGAAAAACTGTTTTTT | CASSQQGTNEKLFF
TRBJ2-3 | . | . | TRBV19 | TGTGCCAGTAGTATAGCTCGGAGCACAGATACGCAGTATTTT | CASSIARSTDTQYF
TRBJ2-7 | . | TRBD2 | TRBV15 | TGTGCCACCAGCAGAGAAAAACTAGCGGGGGGTTCCTACGAGCAGTACTTC | CATSREKLAGGSYEQYF
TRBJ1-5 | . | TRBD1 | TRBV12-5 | TGTGCTAGTGGCCAGGACAGGGCAGATCAGCCCCAGCATTTT | CASGQDRADQPQHF
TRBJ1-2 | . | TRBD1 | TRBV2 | TGTGCCAGCAGTGACCAGGGGGTAGGCTACACCTTC | CASSDQGVGYTF
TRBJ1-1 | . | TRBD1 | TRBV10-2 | TGCGCCAGCAGACAGGGGGCTACGAACACTGAAGCTTTCTTT | CASRQGATNTEAFF
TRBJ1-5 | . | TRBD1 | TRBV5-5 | TGTGCCAGCAGCTTGGAGGGGGCAGGTCAGCCCCAGCATTTT | CASSLEGAGQPQHF
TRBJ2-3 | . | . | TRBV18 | TGTGCCAGCTCACCAAGCCTTACAGATACGCAGTATTTT | CASSPSLTDTQYF
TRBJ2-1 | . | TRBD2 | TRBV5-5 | TGTGCCAGCAGCCGTACCCCAGCGGGGGGGTTTGATGAGCAGTTCTTC | CASSRTPAGGFDEQFF
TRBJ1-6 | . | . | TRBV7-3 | TGTGCCAGCAGCTTAGGTCACAATAATTCACCCCTCCACTTT | CASSLGHNNSPLHF
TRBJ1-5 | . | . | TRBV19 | TGTGCCAGTAGTTACGGGAAGGATCAGCCCCAGCATTTT | CASSYGKDQPQHF
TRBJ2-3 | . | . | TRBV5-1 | TGCGCCAGCAGCTTGGCCGGTACTAGCACAGATACGCAGTATTTT | CASSLAGTSTDTQYF
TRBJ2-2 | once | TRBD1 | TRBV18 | TGTGCCAGCTCACCACTGACGACAGGGGGTAAAACCGGGGAGCTGTTTTTT | CASSPLTTGGKTGELFF
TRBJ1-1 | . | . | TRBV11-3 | TGTGCCAGCAGCTTATCCGGGGGGGGACGTACTGAAGCTTTCTTT | CASSLSGGGRTEAFF
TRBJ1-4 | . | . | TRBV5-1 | TGCGCCAGCAGCTTCCAGGGGAGCGAATTCAATGTAGGGGAAAAACTGTTTTTT | CASSFQGSEFNVGEKLFF
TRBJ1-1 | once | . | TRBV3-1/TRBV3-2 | TGTGCCAGCAGCCAAGATCCGACAGGAGAGGGGTCGAACACTGAAGCTTTCTTT | CASSQDPTGEGSNTEAFF
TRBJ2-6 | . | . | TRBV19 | TGTGCCAGTAGTATCGGACAGTACTCTGGGGCCAACGTCCTGACTTTC | CASSIGQYSGANVLTF
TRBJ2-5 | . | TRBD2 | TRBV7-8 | TGTGCCAGCAGCTTGACTAGCGGGAGGAGGCAAGAGACCCAGTACTTC | CASSLTSGRRQETQYF
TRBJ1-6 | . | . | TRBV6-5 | TGTGCCAGCACGGGGTCGAGCTCCTATAATTCACCCCTCCACTTT | CASTGSSSYNSPLHF
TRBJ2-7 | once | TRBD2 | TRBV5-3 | TGTGCCAGAAGCCCTGGGGGGGTTCCCTACGAGCAGTACTTC | CARSPGGVPYEQYF
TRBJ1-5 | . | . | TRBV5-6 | TGTGCCAGCAGCTTGGCCCACGGGGTATTTGTCAATCAGCCCCAGCATTTT | CASSLAHGVFVNQPQHF
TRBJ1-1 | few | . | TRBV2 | TGTGCCAGCGAAAAGGGGGTGGGCGCTGAAGCTTTCTTT | CASEKGVGAEAFF
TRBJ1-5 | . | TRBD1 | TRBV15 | TGTGCCACCAGCAGAGATTGGACAGGGTATAGCAATCAGCCCCAGCATTTT | CATSRDWTGYSNQPQHF
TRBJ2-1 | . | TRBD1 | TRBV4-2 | TGTGCCAGCAGCCAAACCGGGGACAGACCGTACAATGAGCAGTTCTTC | CASSQTGDRPYNEQFF
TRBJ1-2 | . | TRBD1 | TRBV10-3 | TGTGCCATCAAATCGGGGACAGGGGGCTATGGCTACACCTTC | CAIKSGTGGYGYTF
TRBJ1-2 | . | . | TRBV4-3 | TGCGCCAGCAGCCAAAACTTGGGGGGTCATGGCTACACCTTC | CASSQNLGGHGYTF